These 24 T cell receptor beta chains share one sample of origin, sequenced in a study of blood T cell repertoires in COVID-19. Data came from immunoSEQ multiplex PCR; TCRdb stores just in-frame clones and leaves some out. The table includes hundreds of thousands of clones, approximately 87% detected once. Sequenced: PBMCs or T cells enriched from blood (not recorded which). These receptors all come from a woman in her forties or fifties in a cohort exposed to, infected with or recovered from COVID-19 (not recorded which).

The genes are TRBV27 and TRBJ1-2; D possibly corresponds to TRBD1 (5 bases). V lost 10 bases and J 10 bases, leaving 16 bases between the germline ends. The CDR3 covers 11 residues. Germline assignment: CDR1 MNHEY and CDR2 SMNVEV (reference sequence). CDR3 sequence reads: CATQRRGSYTF. The CDR3 DNA reads as TGTGCCACACAACGGCGGGGGTCCTACACCTTC.

This clone showed up many times. The gene calls are TRBV4-1 and TRBJ2-7; 10 bases map to TRBD2. Germline V CDR1 and CDR2: MGHRA, YSYEKL. The ends lost 1 base at V and 4 bases at J; junction bases unmatched: 7. This CDR3 has 16 amino acids. CDR3 sequence reads: CASSQGPSGGAYEQYF. The CDR3 coding sequence is TGCGCCAGCAGCCAAGGCCCCAGCGGGGGGGCTTACGAGCAGTACTTC.

V and J are TRBV20-1 and TRBJ1-1; D call uncertain. The CDR3 totals 11 residues. The germline V gene has CDR1 DFQATT and CDR2 SNEGSKA (reference sequence). V shed 5 bases and J shed 2 bases, with 6 bases lying between them. The CDR3, as DNA: TGCAGTGCTCCCTTTAACACTGAAGCTTTCTTT. Amino acids: CSAPFNTEAFF.

This clone was counted once. The V call is TRBV7-8, the J call TRBJ1-6, with D perhaps matching TRBD1 (5 bases). V dropped 3 bases and J dropped 2 bases, with 11 bases sitting between them. CDR1 and CDR2 from the germline V gene are SGHVS and FQNEAQ. This CDR3 region has 16 residues. The CDR3 sequence: CASSFIAGTYNSPLHF. The CDR3 DNA is TGTGCCAGCAGCTTTATTGCAGGGACCTATAATTCACCCCTCCACTTT.

J is TRBJ1-4 and V is TRBV7-2, with D unresolved. This CDR3 has 15 amino acids. V was pared by 3 bases and J by 0 bases, with 8 bases between. Germline lookup yields CDR1 SGHTA and CDR2 FQGNSA. CDR3 in amino acids: CASSLAGTTNEKLFF. CDR3 in DNA: TGTGCCAGCAGCTTGGCCGGGACAACTAATGAAAAACTGTTTTTT.

The V and J genes are TRBV27 and TRBJ1-1; 11 bases are shared with TRBD1. The CDR3 loop spans 15 amino acids. Germline CDR1 and CDR2: MNHEY and SMNVEV (reference sequence). The V segment lost 2 bases and the J segment 5 bases; nucleotides outside the gene matches: 4. The CDR3 DNA reads as TGTGCCAGCAGTTTAGGGACAGGGGGGAAGACTGAAGCTTTCTTT. It specifies CASSLGTGGKTEAFF.

This chain connects TRBV20-1 to TRBJ1-6; 8 bases are a match to TRBD1. Germline V gene lookup returns CDR1 DFQATT and CDR2 SNEGSKA (reference sequence). Losses at the gene ends were 3 bases for V and 9 bases for J; bases not matched to a gene: 7. The CDR3 consists of 14 residues. The CDR3 loop reads CSASQGALSSPLHF. DNA for the CDR3: TGCAGTGCTAGTCAGGGGGCGCTTAGTTCACCCCTCCACTTT.

The chain employs TRBV7-2 and TRBJ2-1, with TRBD2 as a possible D gene (6 bases). The CDR3 consists of 15 residues. Trimming pared 2 bases from V and 5 bases from J, leaving 13 bases between. The germline gives CDR1 SGHTA, CDR2 FQGNSA. CDR3 nucleotides: TGTGCCAGCAGCTTATTAGTCGCGGGGAACAATGAGCAGTTCTTC. Translating gives CASSLLVAGNNEQFF. The whole variable domain, remainder taken from reference TRBV7-2 and TRBJ2-1, is GAGVSQSPSNKVTEKGKDVELRCDPISGHTALYWYRQSLGQGLEFLIYFQGNSAPDKSGLPSDRFSAERTGGSVSTLTIQRTQQEDSAVYLCASSLLVAGNNEQFFGPGTRLTVL.

The chain couples TRBV11-3 to TRBJ2-5; 13 bases agree with TRBD2. CDR3 length equals 18 residues. Trimming removed 1 base from V and 2 bases from J; junction bases left unmatched: 7. In germline, CDR1 is SGHNT, CDR2 YENEEA. DNA for the CDR3: TGTGCCAGCAGCTTAGGTCGGACTAGCGGGGGTGAACAAGAGACCCAGTACTTC. Amino acid sequence: CASSLGRTSGGEQETQYF.

V usage is TRBV15 and J usage is TRBJ1-5; the D is unclear. Germline V gene data show CDR1 as LNHNV and CDR2 as YYDKDF (reference sequence). Trimming removed 0 bases from V and 0 bases from J, with 6 bases in between. CDR3 length equals 15 residues. Written as DNA, the CDR3 is TGTGCCACCAGCAGAGATCCGGGTAGCAATCAGCCCCAGCATTTT. Translated: CATSRDPGSNQPQHF.

The chain employs TRBV13 and TRBJ2-2; 15 positions agree with TRBD2. V dropped 2 bases and J dropped 3; count of bases not matched to a gene: 4. The CDR3 spans 18 residues. Germline lookup yields CDR1 PRHDT and CDR2 FYEKMQ (reference sequence). The CDR3 bases are TGTGCCAGCAGCTTAAGGACTAGCGGGGGGGCGTACACCGGGGAGCTGTTTTTT. Its protein is CASSLRTSGGAYTGELFF.

The chain carries TRBV7-2 and TRBJ1-1; 7 bases fit TRBD1. V shed 3 bases and J 2 bases; nucleotides not matched to a gene: 6. The CDR3 has 15 amino acids. In germline, CDR1 is SGHTA, CDR2 FQGNSA. The CDR3 nucleotides are TGTGCCAGCAGCTTCGACAGGGTACGCAACACTGAAGCTTTCTTT. This sequence encodes CASSFDRVRNTEAFF.

The chain joins TRBV19 to TRBJ2-3; no clear D. The CDR3 totals 15 residues. The germline CDR1 and CDR2 sequences are LNHDA and SQIVND (reference sequence). With 1 base removed from V and 4 bases from J, the gap between germline ends came to 12 bases. This CDR3 is CASSIGFQAADTQYF. The CDR3 DNA is TGTGCCAGTAGTATAGGATTTCAAGCCGCAGATACGCAGTATTTT.

The V and J genes are TRBV5-6 and TRBJ1-2; 8 positions agree with TRBD1. The CDR3 runs to 15 residues. J gave up 4 bases and V 4 bases, and 9 bases lay outside the gene matches. Germline values: CDR1 SGHDT, CDR2 YYEEEE. In DNA, the CDR3 is TGTGCCAGCAGCCCTGGGACAGGCCCCTTCTATGGCTACACCTTC. This translates into CASSPGTGPFYGYTF. The full variable domain, its missing parts supplied by reference TRBV5-6 and TRBJ1-2, is DAGVTQSPTHLIKTRGQQVTLRCSPKSGHDTVSWYQQALGQGPQFIFQYYEEEERQRGNFPDRFSGHQFPNYSSELNVNALLLGDSALYLCASSPGTGPFYGYTFGSGTRLTVV.

The V call is TRBV3-1 (or the pseudogene TRBV3-2), the J call TRBJ2-2, with TRBD1 identical over 11 bases. The CDR3 covers 15 residues. Germline V CDR1 and CDR2: LGHDT, YNNKEL (reference sequence). Unmatched junction bases numbered 1, after V lost 2 bases and J lost 5 bases. CDR3 DNA: TGTGCCAGCAGCCAACGGGACAGGGGGACCGGGGAGCTGTTTTTT. Translating gives CASSQRDRGTGELFF.

J is TRBJ2-1 and V is TRBV9, with 10 bases aligning to TRBD2. Germline V gives CDR1 SGDLS, CDR2 YYNGEE. The junction had 7 bases not matched to a gene; V was cut back by 0 bases and J by 7 bases. This CDR3 contains 16 residues. CDR3 DNA sequence: TGTGCCAGCAGCGTAGTAGGTAGCGGGGGGTCTAATGAGCAGTTCTTC. Protein product: CASSVVGSGGSNEQFF.

The V and J genes are TRBV10-2 and TRBJ2-3; the match to TRBD2 covers 8 bases. Germline values: CDR1 WSHSY, CDR2 SAAADI. With 0 bases clipped from V and 2 bases from J, the junction kept 4 bases outside the gene matches. This CDR3 has 16 residues. CDR3 residues: CASSESSGGYTDTQYF. As DNA, the CDR3 is TGCGCCAGCAGTGAGTCCAGCGGGGGATACACAGATACGCAGTATTTT.

V usage is TRBV7-2 and J usage is TRBJ2-1; TRBD1 agrees at 9 bases. V lost 11 bases, J lost 11 bases, and 13 bases stayed unmatched. Germline V CDR1 and CDR2: SGHTA, FQGNSA. The CDR3 contains 13 residues. Here the CDR3 reads CAGGDRGVKKQFF. The CDR3 DNA reads as TGTGCCGGGGGAGACAGGGGGGTCAAGAAGCAGTTCTTC.

The chain has TRBV6-5 and TRBJ1-4; D gene ambiguous. The CDR3 runs to 14 residues. Germline lookup yields CDR1 MNHEY and CDR2 SVGAGI. V lost 6 bases, J lost 8 bases, and 16 bases lay in between. The CDR3 DNA follows: TGTGCCAGCAGGGCAGGACTCCCCCGGGAAAAACTGTTTTTT. Translating it yields CASRAGLPREKLFF.

The gene calls are TRBV7-8 and TRBJ2-2, with D perhaps matching TRBD1 (6 bases). Germline-derived CDR1 and CDR2 are SGHVS and FQNEAQ. This CDR3 spans 13 amino acids. Deletions cut 5 bases from V and 7 bases from J, with 11 bases between. For the CDR3, the DNA is TGTGCCAGCAGCGCAGGGGCTATCGGGGAGCTGTTTTTT. As protein: CASSAGAIGELFF.

CDR3 DNA: TGTGCCAGCAGCTTGCAGGGGTACACTGAAGCTTTCTTT. Protein sequence: CASSLQGYTEAFF. The V and J genes are TRBV11-2 and TRBJ1-1; weak D call: TRBD1 (6 bases). The germline V gene encodes CDR1 SGHAT and CDR2 FQNNGV. This CDR3 is built from 13 residues. Trimming pared 3 bases from V and 3 bases from J, leaving 8 bases between. The variable domain in full, with the rest retrieved from reference TRBV11-2 and TRBJ1-1, is EAGVAQSPRYKIIEKRQSVAFWCNPISGHATLYWYQQILGQGPKLLIQFQNNGVVDDSQLPKDRFSAERLKGVDSTLKIQPAKLEDSAVYLCASSLQGYTEAFFGQGTRLTVV.

V usage is TRBV10-3 and J usage is TRBJ1-4, with 10 bases lining up with TRBD1. Germline CDR1 reads ENHRY; CDR2 reads SYGVKD. The J segment lost 4 bases and the V segment lost 2 bases, leaving 1 base of the junction unmatched. The CDR3 is made up of 15 amino acids. This chain's CDR3 is CAISEDRGRNEKLFF. The CDR3 bases are TGTGCCATCAGTGAGGACAGGGGGCGTAATGAAAAACTGTTTTTT.

The chain joins TRBV5-1 to TRBJ2-2; 7 bases match TRBD1. The germline V gene has CDR1 SGHRS and CDR2 YFSETQ. Losses at the gene ends were 7 bases for V and 4 bases for J; bases not matched to a gene: 7. This CDR3 is 14 amino acids long. DNA for the CDR3: TGCGCCAGCCAGGGGGATGGAGTCACCGGGGAGCTGTTTTTT. Encoded protein: CASQGDGVTGELFF.

The chain combines TRBV5-1 with TRBJ1-1, with D hard to call. CDR1 and CDR2 from the germline V gene are SGHRS and YFSETQ. This CDR3 spans 13 amino acids. Trimming pared 3 bases from V and 5 bases from J, leaving 11 bases between. The CDR3 here is CASSYEGWTEAFF. DNA for the CDR3: TGCGCCAGCAGCTATGAGGGTTGGACTGAAGCTTTCTTT.